This T cell receptor beta chain was recovered during a study of identical twins. This clonotype was counted at least ten times. The antigen is not known. The CDR3 consists of 14 residues. Deletions cut 2 bases from V and 3 bases from J, with 7 bases between. Overall study results and limits: Fewer insertions were carried by abundant cord blood beta clonotypes, but none was seen in memory repertoires.

TCRdb re-derived calls from the 5' RACE reads in MiXCR, one entry per CDR3 protein. The repertoire holds around 250,000 distinct CDR3 sequences, with roughly an eighth as singletons. The same sample was also studied in work on yellow fever vaccine responses in identical twins.

The sequence derives from a young woman in good health. This rearrangement joins TRBV12-3 or TRBV12-4 to TRBJ2-2; no reliable D call. Sample: memory (CD45RO+) T cells sorted from blood. The CDR3 loop is CASSLHLHTGELFF. The CDR3 nucleotides are TGTGCCAGCAGTTTACACCTTCACACCGGGGAGCTGTTTTTT.